These 8 T cell receptor beta chains share one sample of origin, sequenced in a study of post-analysis software for immune sequencing data (dated by TCRdb to the mid-2010s). The paper as a whole reports these results and caveats: Patients showed significantly higher frequencies than controls for a few TRBV segments, among them TRBV5-6, TRBV5-1 and TRBV20-1.

These receptors have no known antigen. The receptor library was made with PCR. Sequencing was carried out with an Illumina HiSeq 2500. To reduce PCR and sequencing biases, unique molecular identifiers were built into the TCR beta cDNA libraries. The public reads were reprocessed in TCRdb via fastp at Q25 and MiXCR, keeping in-frame beta chains. Here each entry gathers all rows of one CDR3 protein and keeps the most common genes and DNA. Across this sample there are hundreds of thousands of distinct CDR3 sequences, with about 40% seen only once. Under 5.5% of the sample rests with the top ten. The sequencing sample was made of blood. All receptors derive from a girl aged 5 to 17 with multiple sclerosis.

To note about this clonotype: A read error may be the cause here, since a much bigger clone is one base away. The CDR3 DNA follows: TGCAGCGTTGGCGACGGCAATCAGCCCCAGCATTTT. It is translated as CSVGDGNQPQHF. The chain recombines TRBV29-1 with TRBJ1-5; D is uncertain. Germline lookup yields CDR1 SQVTM and CDR2 ANQGSEA. There are 12 residues in the CDR3. V lost 4 bases to trimming and J lost 2 bases, with 6 bases between them.

The gene calls are TRBV5-1 and TRBJ1-6; TRBD1 matches at 9 bases. V lost 6 bases to trimming and J lost 6 bases; unmatched junction nucleotides: 10. This CDR3 contains 16 residues. Germline CDR1 SGHRS, CDR2 YFSETQ. The CDR3 region has the DNA TGCGCCAGCACCGACAGGGGGGCATCTGGTAATTCACCCCTCCACTTT. Residues: CASTDRGASGNSPLHF.

This clonotype appeared a single time. Possible read error: a much larger clone is one base away. The genes are TRBV2 and TRBJ2-2; TRBD1 matches at 7 bases. The CDR3 is 14 residues long. CDR1 and CDR2 from the germline V gene are SNHLY and FYNNEI. CDR3 loop: CVSSADRATGELFF. The CDR3 nucleotides read TGTGTCAGCAGTGCCGACAGGGCCACCGGGGAGCTGTTTTTT.

There are a few counts of this clonotype. This chain joins TRBV29-1 and TRBJ1-3; 9 positions agree with TRBD1. Trimming cost V 4 bases and J 4 bases; bases outside gene matches: 5. CDR1 and CDR2 (germline): SQVTM, ANQGSEA. The CDR3 is 14 residues long. DNA of the CDR3: TGCAGCGTTGCTGGGACAGGGATGGGAAACACCATATATTTT. Translating gives CSVAGTGMGNTIYF.

This clonotype was observed many times. The chain is built from TRBV14 and TRBJ2-1; the match to TRBD1 covers 9 bases. The CDR3 totals 18 residues. The junction had 12 bases not matched to a gene; V was cut back by 3 bases and J by 3 bases. Per the germline V gene, CDR1 is SGHDN and CDR2 is FVKESK. In nucleotides, the CDR3 is TGTGCCAGCAGCCAGGGGACAGGGCGGTCTAGCGGCTACAATGAGCAGTTCTTC. It yields the protein CASSQGTGRSSGYNEQFF.

This clonotype was seen many times. The CDR3 loop is CASSQDDFAGFITRSTDTQYF. The CDR3 region has the DNA TGCGCCAGCAGCCAAGATGATTTCGCAGGGTTTATAACACGGTCAACAGATACGCAGTATTTT. The chain has TRBV4-1 and TRBJ2-3, with a tentative D call TRBD1 (5 bases). The CDR3 covers 21 residues. V lost 0 bases and J 3 bases, leaving 28 bases between the germline ends. Per germline, CDR1 MGHRA and CDR2 YSYEKL.

The genes are TRBV14 and TRBJ1-1, with 9 nucleotides matching TRBD1. Germline CDR1 is SGHDN and CDR2 is FVKESK. With 1 base clipped from V and 0 bases from J, the junction kept 6 bases outside the gene matches. The CDR3 has 17 residues. The DNA for the CDR3 is TGTGCCAGCAGCCAAGGTGGAACAGGGGGCCTGAACACTGAAGCTTTCTTT. Translated, it gives CASSQGGTGGLNTEAFF. Using reference TRBV14 and TRBJ1-1 for the parts outside the CDR3, the full variable domain is EAGVTQFPSHSVIEKGQTVTLRCDPISGHDNLYWYRRVMGKEIKFLLHFVKESKQDESGMPNNRFLAERTGGTYSTLKVQPAELEDSGVYFCASSQGGTGGLNTEAFFGQGTRLTVV.

The sample holds many counts of this clonotype. This rearrangement joins TRBV12-3 or TRBV12-4 to TRBJ2-5; 13 bases line up with TRBD2. After removal of 5 bases from V and 4 bases from J, the junction contained 7 bases not matched to a gene. This CDR3 contains 16 residues. CDR3 nucleotide sequence: TGTGCCAGCAGTGAGACTAGCGGGAGGACTCTAGAGACCCAGTACTTC. The encoded protein is CASSETSGRTLETQYF.